This record concerns one T cell receptor (beta chain) sequence. The data originate from a study of blood T cell repertoires in COVID-19. Study at large: Acute and convalescent COVID-19 specimens originated in the United States, Italy and Spain.

V was clipped by 5 bases and J by 5 bases, with 18 bases between them. Germline V gene sequence: CDR1 SGHTA, CDR2 FQGNSA. The CDR3 totals 15 residues. Clones were read by immunoSEQ multiplex PCR, and TCRdb kept only the in-frame ones, dropping some. The data show 45,000 or so clones, approximately 83% seen once. The receptor's source is a man older than 75 in a cohort sampled during active COVID-19. The chain is built from TRBV7-2 and TRBJ1-1; possible D gene TRBD1, 5 bases. Source material: peripheral blood. The CDR3 spells CASSPWDSRGTEAFF. In nucleotides, the CDR3 is TGTGCCAGCAGCCCCTGGGACTCGCGGGGGACTGAAGCTTTCTTT.